The entry below gives a single T cell receptor (beta chain) sequence along with its context. Its matching antigen is unknown. The record originates from a study of radiotherapy plus CTLA-4 blockade in lung cancer. Libraries were prepared by immunoSEQ multiplex PCR; TCRdb keeps only in-frame clonotypes and omits some of them. Of around 120,000 clones in the sample, about four fifths are singletons; the top ten hold 5% to 5.5%. General study findings and limits: Among blood TCR repertoires after radiotherapy plus ipilimumab, tumor-derived clones expanded.

This specimen consisted of peripheral blood, obtained from a patient treated with radiotherapy plus ipilimumab. The origin of this receptor is a human donor with non-small cell lung cancer who had a partial response to radiotherapy plus ipilimumab.

In nucleotides, the CDR3 is TGTGCCAGCAGTGATACAGGGAGCACTGAAGCTTTCTTT. Protein product: CASSDTGSTEAFF. The V gene is TRBV6-4, the J gene TRBJ1-1; possible D gene TRBD1, 6 bases. The CDR3 is 13 residues long. Germline CDR1 and CDR2: MRHNA and SNTAGT. Trimming left V 3 bases short and J 4 bases short, with 9 bases between.